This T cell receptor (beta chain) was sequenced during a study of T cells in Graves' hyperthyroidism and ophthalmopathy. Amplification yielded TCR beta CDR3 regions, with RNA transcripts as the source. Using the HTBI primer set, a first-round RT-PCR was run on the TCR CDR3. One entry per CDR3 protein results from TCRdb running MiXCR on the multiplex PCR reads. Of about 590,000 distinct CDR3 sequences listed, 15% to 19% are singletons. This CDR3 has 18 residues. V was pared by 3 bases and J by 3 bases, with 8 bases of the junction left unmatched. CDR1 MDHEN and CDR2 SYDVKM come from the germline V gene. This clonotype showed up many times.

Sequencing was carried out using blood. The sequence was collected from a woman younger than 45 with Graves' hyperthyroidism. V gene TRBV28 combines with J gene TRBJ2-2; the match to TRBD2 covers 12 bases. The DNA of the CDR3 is TGTGCCAGCAGTTTTTTGACTAGCGGGAGATGGTACACCGGGGAGCTGTTTTTT. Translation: CASSFLTSGRWYTGELFF.